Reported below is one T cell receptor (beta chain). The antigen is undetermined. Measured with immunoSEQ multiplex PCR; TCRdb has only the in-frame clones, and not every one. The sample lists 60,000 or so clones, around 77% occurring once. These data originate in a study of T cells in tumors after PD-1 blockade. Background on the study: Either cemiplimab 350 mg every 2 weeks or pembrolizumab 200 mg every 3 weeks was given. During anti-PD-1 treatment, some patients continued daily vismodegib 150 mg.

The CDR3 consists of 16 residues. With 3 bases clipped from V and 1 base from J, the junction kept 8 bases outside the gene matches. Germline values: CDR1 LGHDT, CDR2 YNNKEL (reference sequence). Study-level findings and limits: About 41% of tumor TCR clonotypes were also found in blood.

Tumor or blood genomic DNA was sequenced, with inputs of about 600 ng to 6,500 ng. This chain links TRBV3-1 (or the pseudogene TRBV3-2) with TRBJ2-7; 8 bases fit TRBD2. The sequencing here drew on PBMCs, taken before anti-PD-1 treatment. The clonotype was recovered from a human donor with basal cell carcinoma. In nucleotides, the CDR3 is TGTGCCAGCAGCCAGGGCTCAATAGCGGGGTCCTACGAGCAGTACTTC. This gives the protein CASSQGSIAGSYEQYF.